The 8 T cell receptor beta chains listed next were all sequenced from one sample in a study of CD8+CD57+ T cells in acquired aplastic anemia. Previously, flow cytometry had revealed CD8+CD57+ cell expansion in the patients chosen for sequencing. Using genomic DNA as the template, TCR beta VDJ and CDR3 profiling was carried out. From the reads, TCRdb called clonotypes with MiXCR, one entry per CDR3 protein. The sample consists of approximately 190,000 distinct CDR3 sequences, under 55% of them appearing once. The sequencing input was sorted CD4+, CD8+, or CD8+CD57+ T cells (not recorded which) from PBMCs. The source of these receptors is a human donor with aplastic anemia.

This clonotype occurred once. V gene TRBV20-1 combines with J gene TRBJ2-5; TRBD1 matches at 7 bases. The CDR3 is 14 residues long. Trimming cost V 3 bases and J 5 bases; bases outside gene matches: 9. Germline V gene lookup returns CDR1 DFQATT and CDR2 SNEGSKA (reference sequence). DNA of the CDR3: TGCAGTGCTAGCCTGGGACAGCCGGGGGAGACCCAGTACTTC. Translated, it gives CSASLGQPGETQYF.

The genes are TRBV7-9 and TRBJ2-5; possibly TRBD1 for D (5 bases). Trimming removed 5 bases from V and 9 bases from J, with 22 bases in between. Germline V gene data show CDR1 as SEHNR and CDR2 as FQNEAQ (reference sequence). CDR3 length: 15 residues. CDR3 nucleotide sequence: TGTGCCAGCAGCCCAGGGTATGACGGCAATCAGCCCCAGTACTTC. Translation gives CASSPGYDGNQPQYF.

In this sample, this clonotype turned up many times. The CDR3 region has the DNA TGTGCCAGCAGCCCCCGAGCCGGGTTACTGACCACAGATACGCAGTATTTT. Encoded protein: CASSPRAGLLTTDTQYF. The chain is built from TRBV11-2 and TRBJ2-3, with D hard to call. The CDR3 extends over 17 amino acids. V was trimmed by 5 bases and J by 2 bases, leaving 20 bases between them. Germline V gives CDR1 SGHAT, CDR2 FQNNGV.

Notes on this clonotype: Just one base apart from a much larger clone, this may be a read error. As DNA, the CDR3 is TGTGCCAGCGGCCCCCCAGGCGGCCGAGCTGGGGCCAACGTCCTGACTTTC. Amino acids: CASGPPGGRAGANVLTF. The chain joins TRBV7-9 to TRBJ2-6; D not resolved. Per germline, CDR1 SEHNR and CDR2 FQNEAQ (reference sequence). The CDR3 extends over 17 amino acids. Trimming removed 8 bases from V and 2 bases from J, with 19 bases in between.

As concerns this clonotype: The junction shows a germline mismatch at one end, possibly a read error. The chain links TRBV15 to TRBJ2-5; 10 positions agree with TRBD2. The CDR3 has 14 residues. Germline V lookup: CDR1 LNHNV, CDR2 YYDKDF (reference sequence). The CDR3 coding sequence is TGTGCCACCAGAAGAGCGGGGGGGCCGGAGACCCAGTACTTC. Translating it yields CATRRAGGPETQYF.

About this clonotype itself: The CDR3 end shows no conserved phenylalanine or tryptophan, and so a read error is likely. The chain carries TRBV6-1 and TRBJ2-3; either TRBD1 or TRBD2 may fit D (5 bases each). The CDR3 runs 11 residues. Germline V gene data show CDR1 as MNHNS and CDR2 as SASEGT. V lost 4 bases and J lost 7, with 6 bases in between. CDR3: CASSGGYTQYL. CDR3 nucleotide sequence: TGTGCCAGCAGTGGGGGGTATACGCAGTATCTT.

CDR3 sequence reads: CASQSGGRPNQPQHF. In nucleotides, the CDR3 is TGTGCCAGCCAATCGGGGGGTAGGCCCAATCAGCCCCAGCATTTT. The V gene is TRBV2, the J gene TRBJ1-5; TRBD1 might be the D (5 bases). The V gene's germline CDR1 is SNHLY and CDR2 FYNNEI. V was trimmed by 8 bases and J by 3 bases, leaving 17 bases between them. This CDR3 comprises 15 residues.

This clonotype was observed at least ten times. J is TRBJ2-1 and V is TRBV7-2; TRBD2 might be the D (5 bases). The CDR3 length is 14 residues. Germline V lookup: CDR1 SGHTA, CDR2 FQGNSA. Deletions cut 4 bases from V and 5 bases from J, with 12 bases between. The CDR3 DNA reads as TGTGCCAGCAGCTCTCATCGGGGTGACAATGAGCAGTTCTTC. It specifies CASSSHRGDNEQFF. Full variable domain (rest looked up from reference TRBV7-2 and TRBJ2-1): GAGVSQSPSNKVTEKGKDVELRCDPISGHTALYWYRQSLGQGLEFLIYFQGNSAPDKSGLPSDRFSAERTGGSVSTLTIQRTQQEDSAVYLCASSSHRGDNEQFFGPGTRLTVL.